This TCR beta chain was sequenced during a study of identical twins. cDNA molecules carried unique molecular identifiers, and template switching added a universal primer site. TCRdb reprocessed the 5' RACE reads via MiXCR and lists one record per CDR3 protein. The top ten clones hold around 0.98% of a sample with 700,000 or so distinct CDR3 sequences, 8.5% to 9.5% of them seen once. Study-level results: Conclusions came from cross-sectional statistical analysis, not from following the same donors.

Each donor was a healthy Caucasian. As concerns this clonotype: Its specificity is not known.

The CDR3 totals 19 residues. V shed 5 bases and J 1 base; nucleotides not matched to a gene: 17. This same sample was also taken into another study, of yellow fever vaccine responses in identical twins.

V usage is TRBV12-3 or TRBV12-4 and J usage is TRBJ2-1, with 7 bases aligning to TRBD1. This sequence originates from a woman aged 18-30 years in good health. Input material: PBMCs. In DNA form, the CDR3 reads TGTGCCAGCAGTCCACAAGGGACAGCCGCTCCTAATTCCTACAATGAGCAGTTCTTC. Its translation: CASSPQGTAAPNSYNEQFF.